Presented here are 5 T cell receptor beta chains from one specimen sequenced in a study of CD8+CD57+ T cells in acquired aplastic anemia. All sequencing subjects had displayed CD8+CD57+ cell expansion on flow cytometry. Template material for TCR beta VDJ and CDR3 profiling consisted of genomic DNA. Via MiXCR, TCRdb re-called the reads, giving one row per CDR3 protein. The top ten hold roughly 0.89% of the sample, which has about 470,000 distinct CDR3 sequences, approximately 32% seen once. The sample comprised sorted CD4+, CD8+, or CD8+CD57+ T cells (not recorded which) from PBMCs. The receptors stem from a human donor with aplastic anemia.

In its sample, this clonotype was seen many times. J is TRBJ2-5 and V is TRBV6-6; D is perhaps TRBD1 or TRBD2 (6 bases each). Germline V gives CDR1 MNHNY, CDR2 SVGAGI (reference sequence). CDR3 length: 12 residues. V gave up 8 bases and J gave up 2 bases, with 9 bases separating them. The CDR3 nucleotides are TGTGCCAGCGGAGGGGGGCAAGAGACCCAGTACTTC. It translates to CASGGGQETQYF.

This clonotype was found many times. The chain recombines TRBV9 with TRBJ1-1; perhaps TRBD1 as D (5 bases). V was cut by 4 bases and J by 4 bases, with 11 bases left in between. Per germline, CDR1 SGDLS and CDR2 YYNGEE. The CDR3 sequence is 13 residues long. In DNA form, the CDR3 reads TGTGCCAGCAGCATGACAGCCCTCACTGAAGCTTTCTTT. Amino acids: CASSMTALTEAFF.

In nucleotides, the CDR3 is TGTGCCAGTAGTATAATCCATTACAATGAGCAGTTCTTC. It is translated as CASSIIHYNEQFF. V is TRBV19 and J is TRBJ2-1; D is unclear. CDR1 and CDR2 from the germline V gene are LNHDA and SQIVND (reference sequence). V lost 2 bases to trimming and J lost 4 bases, with 6 bases between them. The CDR3 covers 13 residues.

The chain is built from TRBV5-1 and TRBJ1-1; D not resolved. The CDR3 has 13 residues. The germline gives CDR1 SGHRS, CDR2 YFSETQ. With 4 bases removed from V and 1 base from J, the gap between germline ends came to 8 bases. The DNA for the CDR3 is TGCGCCAGCAGCAGGGATCAGAACACTGAAGCTTTCTTT. Protein sequence: CASSRDQNTEAFF.

This clonotype occurred a few times. Since a much larger clone is just one base distant, this may be a read error. The chain carries TRBV15 and TRBJ2-5; D is uncertain. The germline gives CDR1 LNHNV, CDR2 YYDKDF (reference sequence). The V end was cut by 2 bases, the J end by 5 bases, with 12 bases between. The CDR3 length is 14 residues. CDR3 amino acids: CATSRRLLWETQYF. Here the CDR3 DNA reads TGTGCCACCAGCAGAAGATTGCTTTGGGAGACCCAGTACTTC.